This entry is about one TCR beta chain. Its antigen is undetermined. The data are from a study of early T cells in non-severe SARS-CoV-2 infection. Study information: Chains from this unsorted whole-blood bulk RNA could not be paired. Notes on the study in general: CD4 and private specificities were missed by VDJdb matching, which favored anti-spike CD8 responses.

Individual cDNA molecules each received unique molecular identifiers attached to them. MiXCR, run by TCRdb on the 5' RACE reads, gives a single entry per CDR3 protein. The sample includes about 80,000 distinct CDR3 sequences, approximately 11% of them seen just once. The ends lost 4 bases at V and 3 bases at J; junction bases unmatched: 10. CDR3 size: 17 residues. Germline CDR1 reads SGDLS; CDR2 reads YYNGEE. The sequencing input was whole blood. This sequence joins TRBV9 and TRBJ2-7; 13 nucleotides match TRBD2. The clonotype comes from an adult who was a healthcare worker with PCR-confirmed SARS-CoV-2 infection or an uninfected control (not recorded which). The CDR3 loop is CASSTSGTSGAYYEQYF. The DNA of the CDR3 is TGTGCCAGCAGCACATCCGGGACTAGCGGGGCTTACTACGAGCAGTACTTC.